The clone carrying this TCR beta chain was detected many times. Its specificity is not known. Amplification targeted TCR beta CDR3 regions from RNA transcripts. The HTBI set primed first-round TCR CDR3 RT-PCR. TCRdb re-analysed the multiplex PCR reads in MiXCR, keeping a single row per CDR3 protein. The data hold under 300,000 distinct CDR3 sequences, with around a quarter observed a single time. This record belongs to a study of T cells in Graves' hyperthyroidism and ophthalmopathy. As for the study in general: Prior to any treatment, at the point of initial diagnosis, peripheral blood was collected.

Clinicians diagnosed patients from clinical symptoms, serum thyroxine and TRAb, thyroid ultrasound and orbital computed tomography. Looked up from germline, CDR1 is MDHEN and CDR2 is SYDVKM. Unmatched junction bases numbered 2, after V lost 3 bases and J lost 5 bases. CDR3 length equals 13 residues. Study observations and caveats: Blood also carried most thyroid clonotypes expanded above 0.001.

Sequencing was performed on blood. The chain couples TRBV28 to TRBJ2-5, with 8 bases identical to TRBD2. The receptor was derived from a man aged 35 to 55 with Graves' hyperthyroidism that later progressed to Graves' ophthalmopathy. CDR3: CASSFSGIETQYF. The DNA of the CDR3 is TGTGCCAGCAGTTTTAGCGGGATTGAGACCCAGTACTTC.